This section outlines one T cell receptor beta chain sequence together with its context. Its antigen is not yet known. Nothing much larger sits one base from this clone, and base qualities are not available. For this chain, trimming is 4 bases at the V end and 5 bases at the J end, and the number of junction bases without a gene match is 8. Sequences SGHNT (CDR1) and YYREEE (CDR2) are obtained from the germline V gene (reference sequence). Including the terminal cysteine and phenylalanine, the CDR3 comprises 14 residues. The entry retains the CDR3 DNA only, 42 bases that are in frame from base 1. RNA was extracted with the RNeasy kit and roughly 0.5 to 1 ug was reverse transcribed using random hexamers. The immunoSEQ multiplex PCR assay, which covers 54 Vbeta and 13 Jbeta segments, was used to amplify TCR beta CDR3 regions. To correct PCR amplification bias, a synthetic template baseline was used for both primer optimization and computational correction. The paper's data handling went like this. Reads were annotated to V, D and J genes per IMGT and analyzed with immunoSEQ Analyzer, keeping only productive sequences. Clonality was computed as one minus Shannon entropy normalized by log2 of the number of productive unique sequences. For each patient and control, public and private clones were evaluated within the 100 most prevalent clones. Susac-specific clones were defined as absent from healthy and MS cohorts, 800 to 1,200 published viral clones and other ImmuneACCESS disease sequences. The raw public reads went through TCRdb reprocessing: fastp at Q25, MiXCR clone calling, in-frame beta chains kept. Rows are unified per CDR3 protein, each entry keeping the most common DNA and genes. The V and J calls shown here were made by TCRdb, not taken from the authors' results. Present in this sample are just under 150,000 distinct CDR3 sequences, approximately 94% of which were seen just once. Over 0.07% of the sample is in the top ten clones.

This specimen comes from a study of CD8 T cells in Susac syndrome (dated by TCRdb to about 2019). Some background on the complete study: The study used repertoire sequencing to test whether antigen drove CD8+ T cell activation and differentiation in Susac syndrome. What the research found in general, with its limitations: The number of individuals in the TCR sequencing and HLA analysis was acknowledged as relatively small.

Peripheral blood CD8+ and CD4+ T cells from healthy donors, Susac syndrome patients and multiple sclerosis patients were profiled using high-throughput TCR beta sequencing. Healthy donors were included as age- and sex-matched controls. Bulk CD8+ and CD4+ T cells were purified magnetically by negative isolation, whereas CD8+ TEMRA cells were enriched by FACS. Blood was collected in EDTA tubes and processed within 24 hours, with PBMCs isolated through density gradient centrifugation. PBMCs intended for TCR sequencing were frozen in liquid nitrogen and were later thawed in a 37 degrees C water bath. The sorted or isolated CD4+, CD8+ and CD8+ TEMRA cells had a purity of 90% or higher.

The sequence is built from TRBV5-4 and TRBJ2-7; the central 8 bases match TRBD2. The material sequenced was CD4+ T cells from PBMCs. The clonotype was recovered from a human donor in good health. The encoded CDR3 is CASSRRTSFDEQYF. Here is the DNA: TGTGCCAGCAGCCGCCGGACTAGCTTCGACGAGCAGTACTTC.